Sequencing of this T cell receptor (beta chain) was carried out in a study of shared clonotypes between healthy human individuals. This table comes from immunoSEQ multiplex PCR, and its TCRdb copy is limited to in-frame clones, with some not included. The sample includes more than 1,200,000 clones, approximately 98.5% of them seen just once. Those who donated were healthy HIV-negative adults, with no recent acute infections or vaccinations reported. This sequence was found in a man under 40 in good health. Sequencing was performed on naive CD4+ T cells sorted from blood. Subset noted: CD45RA+ positively selected.

CDR3 sequence reads: CASSRGTYNQPQHF. The CDR3 DNA is TGTGCCAGTAGTAGAGGGACCTATAATCAGCCCCAGCATTTT. This rearrangement joins TRBV19 to TRBJ1-5, with D possibly being TRBD1 (5 bases). This CDR3 is built from 14 residues. Looked up from germline, CDR1 is LNHDA and CDR2 is SQIVND (reference sequence). V lost 4 bases and J 4 bases, leaving 11 bases between the germline ends.